Sequencing of this TCR beta chain was carried out in a study of T-cell memory formation after mild COVID-19. Study-level background: TCR clusters were largely donor specific. General study results and limits: Contracting clones from day 15 to 85 had balanced CD4/CD8; later expanders favoured CD4+. Nothing showed for sure that second-wave clones peaking on day 37 were SARS-CoV-2 specific.

V lost 5 bases, J lost 7 bases, and 17 bases lay in between. The CDR3 extends over 14 amino acids. Germline-derived CDR1 and CDR2 are SGHTA and FQGTGA. Of note for this clonotype: Its target is unknown.

MiXCR was run by TCRdb on the 5' RACE reads, yielding one entry per CDR3 protein. The sample lists under 600,000 distinct CDR3 sequences; roughly 22% were seen once. V and J are TRBV7-3 and TRBJ2-5; D may be TRBD2 (5 bases). The sequenced sample was PBMCs or a T cell subset sorted from them (not recorded which). The receptor's source is an adult woman who had mild COVID-19 (a few samples of this study predate the infection). Cell type and time point are not known. The CDR3 here is CASSQSPGISTQYF. The DNA for the CDR3 is TGTGCCAGCAGCCAAAGCCCCGGGATTTCGACCCAGTACTTC.